These T cell receptor beta chains were read from a single sample in a study of OX40 agonist ivuxolimab in advanced cancers. Assay: immunoSEQ multiplex PCR; the TCRdb copy retains only in-frame clones and omits some. The sample includes over 80,000 clones, over 80% seen only once; the top ten take approximately 0.85%. Here the sequenced sample was CD4+ or CD8+ T cells sorted from blood, taken in a trial of the OX40 agonist ivuxolimab. The receptors were sampled from an adult with an advanced solid tumor such as melanoma, head and neck, liver or kidney cancer. Both conserved end residues are part of each CDR3. A D gene is named only where the DNA matches it firmly. Rows may omit the clone size; those that give it use once, few, many or a size class.

d_call: TRBD2; clone_size: .; v_call: TRBV5-1; j_call: TRBJ2-5; cdr3_aa: CASSKRLAGVETQYF; cdr3_nt: TGCGCCAGCAGCAAACGACTAGCGGGGGTGGAGACCCAGTACTTC
d_call: .; clone_size: few; v_call: TRBV9; j_call: TRBJ2-2; cdr3_aa: CASSVGLTTGELFF; cdr3_nt: TGTGCCAGCAGCGTCGGACTGACGACCGGGGAGCTGTTTTTT
d_call: .; clone_size: .; v_call: TRBV27; j_call: TRBJ1-5; cdr3_aa: CASSLRTNSNQPQHF; cdr3_nt: TGTGCCAGCAGTCTTCGGACAAATAGCAATCAGCCCCAGCATTTT
d_call: .; clone_size: .; v_call: TRBV4-1; j_call: TRBJ1-2; cdr3_aa: CASSQVTASPYNYGYTF; cdr3_nt: TGCGCCAGCAGCCAAGTGACAGCGAGCCCGTATAACTATGGCTACACCTTC
d_call: TRBD1; clone_size: .; v_call: TRBV19; j_call: TRBJ2-5; cdr3_aa: CASSTRGPPGETQYF; cdr3_nt: TGTGCCAGTAGTACCAGGGGGCCACCGGGAGAGACCCAGTACTTC
d_call: .; clone_size: .; v_call: TRBV5-5; j_call: TRBJ1-5; cdr3_aa: CASSPQVSQPQHF; cdr3_nt: TGTGCCAGCAGCCCCCAGGTTTCCCAGCCCCAGCATTTT
d_call: .; clone_size: .; v_call: TRBV6-5; j_call: TRBJ1-1; cdr3_aa: CASSSSTEAFF; cdr3_nt: TGTGCCAGCAGTAGTTCCACTGAAGCTTTCTTT
d_call: .; clone_size: .; v_call: TRBV28; j_call: TRBJ1-5; cdr3_aa: CASSLGQGENQPQHF; cdr3_nt: TGTGCCAGCAGTTTGGGGCAGGGAGAGAACCAGCCCCAGCATTTT
d_call: .; clone_size: .; v_call: TRBV5-1; j_call: TRBJ1-4; cdr3_aa: CASSPGSRGVPMPNEKLFF; cdr3_nt: TGCGCCAGCAGCCCGGGAAGCCGAGGGGTCCCAATGCCAAATGAAAAACTGTTTTTT
d_call: .; clone_size: .; v_call: TRBV10-3; j_call: TRBJ1-5; cdr3_aa: CAIDEGPGRPQHF; cdr3_nt: TGTGCCATCGACGAGGGGCCGGGGCGGCCCCAGCATTTT
d_call: .; clone_size: .; v_call: TRBV4-1; j_call: TRBJ1-6; cdr3_aa: CASSLGTASSYNSPLHF; cdr3_nt: TGCGCCAGCAGCCTCGGGACCGCGAGCTCCTATAATTCACCCCTCCACTTT
d_call: TRBD1; clone_size: .; v_call: TRBV19; j_call: TRBJ1-2; cdr3_aa: CASWTGGVYGYTF; cdr3_nt: TGTGCCAGTTGGACAGGAGGAGTCTATGGCTACACCTTC
d_call: TRBD1; clone_size: .; v_call: TRBV27; j_call: TRBJ1-1; cdr3_aa: CASSLFAGGSEAFF; cdr3_nt: TGTGCCAGCAGTTTATTTGCAGGGGGCTCTGAAGCTTTCTTT
d_call: TRBD1; clone_size: .; v_call: TRBV27; j_call: TRBJ2-7; cdr3_aa: CASSLRQGLIYEQYF; cdr3_nt: TGTGCCAGCAGTTTAAGACAGGGGCTCATCTACGAGCAGTACTTC
d_call: .; clone_size: .; v_call: TRBV30; j_call: TRBJ2-5; cdr3_aa: CAWSGGGRSTQYF; cdr3_nt: TGTGCCTGGAGTGGTGGGGGTAGATCGACCCAGTACTTC
d_call: .; clone_size: .; v_call: TRBV7-7; j_call: TRBJ2-7; cdr3_aa: CASSLEGFGEQYF; cdr3_nt: TGTGCTAGCAGCTTAGAAGGGTTTGGCGAGCAGTACTTC
d_call: .; clone_size: .; v_call: TRBV4-1; j_call: TRBJ2-5; cdr3_aa: CASSQERDHQETQYF; cdr3_nt: TGCGCCAGCAGCCAAGAGAGGGACCACCAAGAGACCCAGTACTTC
d_call: TRBD1; clone_size: few; v_call: TRBV20-1; j_call: TRBJ1-1; cdr3_aa: CSAAGQGITWF; cdr3_nt: TGCAGTGCTGCGGGACAGGGGATTACCTGGTTT
d_call: .; clone_size: few; v_call: TRBV11-2; j_call: TRBJ1-2; cdr3_aa: CASSLEGKGYTF; cdr3_nt: TGTGCCAGCAGCTTAGAGGGGAAAGGCTACACCTTC
d_call: .; clone_size: .; v_call: TRBV7-9; j_call: TRBJ2-1; cdr3_aa: CASSPFSGPNEQFF; cdr3_nt: TGTGCCAGCAGCCCCTTTTCAGGGCCGAATGAGCAGTTCTTC
d_call: .; clone_size: .; v_call: TRBV5-5; j_call: TRBJ1-5; cdr3_aa: CASSLGLSGGSNQPQHF; cdr3_nt: TGTGCCAGCAGCTTGGGTCTGTCGGGGGGTAGCAATCAGCCCCAGCATTTT
d_call: .; clone_size: .; v_call: TRBV5-6; j_call: TRBJ1-4; cdr3_aa: CASGGAREKLFF; cdr3_nt: TGTGCCTCGGGAGGGGCGCGTGAAAAACTGTTTTTT
d_call: .; clone_size: .; v_call: TRBV11-2; j_call: TRBJ2-7; cdr3_aa: CASSLGLRYEQYF; cdr3_nt: TGTGCCAGCAGCTTAGGCCTCCGCTACGAGCAGTACTTC
d_call: .; clone_size: .; v_call: TRBV5-4; j_call: TRBJ2-7; cdr3_aa: CASSLSQGSNEQYF; cdr3_nt: TGTGCCAGCAGCTTGAGCCAGGGCTCTAACGAGCAGTACTTC
d_call: .; clone_size: .; v_call: TRBV19; j_call: TRBJ1-3; cdr3_aa: CASSPSLGNTIYF; cdr3_nt: TGTGCCAGTAGTCCCTCCCTAGGAAACACCATATATTTT
d_call: .; clone_size: .; v_call: TRBV7-3; j_call: TRBJ2-1; cdr3_aa: CASSSWDSRSSYNEQFF; cdr3_nt: TGTGCCAGCAGCTCTTGGGACTCAAGGAGCTCCTACAATGAGCAGTTCTTC
d_call: TRBD1; clone_size: .; v_call: TRBV7-2; j_call: TRBJ1-2; cdr3_aa: CASSRGQGAYNYGYTF; cdr3_nt: TGTGCCAGCAGCCGGGGACAGGGGGCGTATAACTATGGCTACACCTTC
d_call: .; clone_size: .; v_call: TRBV29-1; j_call: TRBJ2-5; cdr3_aa: CSVQQGDQETQYF; cdr3_nt: TGCAGCGTTCAGCAGGGAGACCAAGAGACCCAGTACTTC
d_call: .; clone_size: .; v_call: TRBV5-4; j_call: TRBJ1-1; cdr3_aa: CASSPLVNTEAFF; cdr3_nt: TGTGCCAGCAGCCCTCTAGTGAACACTGAAGCTTTCTTT
d_call: TRBD2; clone_size: .; v_call: TRBV6-5; j_call: TRBJ2-7; cdr3_aa: CASSSAGGTYEQYF; cdr3_nt: TGTGCCAGCAGTTCGGCGGGGGGCACCTACGAGCAGTACTTC
d_call: .; clone_size: .; v_call: TRBV19; j_call: TRBJ1-4; cdr3_aa: CASRPGLENEKLFF; cdr3_nt: TGTGCCAGTAGACCGGGCCTCGAAAATGAAAAACTGTTTTTT
d_call: TRBD1; clone_size: .; v_call: TRBV5-4; j_call: TRBJ2-7; cdr3_aa: CASSRDRVWEQYF; cdr3_nt: TGTGCCAGCAGCCGGGACAGGGTTTGGGAGCAGTACTTC
d_call: TRBD1; clone_size: few; v_call: TRBV9; j_call: TRBJ1-1; cdr3_aa: CASTLGDRINTEAFF; cdr3_nt: TGTGCCAGCACCCTAGGGGACAGGATTAACACTGAAGCTTTCTTT
d_call: TRBD2; clone_size: .; v_call: TRBV7-2; j_call: TRBJ2-7; cdr3_aa: CASSLGEGLEQYF; cdr3_nt: TGTGCCAGCAGCTTAGGGGAGGGTCTCGAGCAGTACTTC
d_call: TRBD1; clone_size: .; v_call: TRBV27; j_call: TRBJ1-5; cdr3_aa: CASSLSQGAEQPQHF; cdr3_nt: TGTGCCAGCAGTTTGTCACAGGGGGCTGAGCAGCCCCAGCATTTT
d_call: TRBD2; clone_size: .; v_call: TRBV5-1; j_call: TRBJ2-5; cdr3_aa: CASSLRGGEETQYF; cdr3_nt: TGCGCCAGCAGCTTGCGGGGGGGCGAAGAGACCCAGTACTTC
d_call: .; clone_size: .; v_call: TRBV6-5; j_call: TRBJ1-1; cdr3_aa: CASSYSWNTEAFF; cdr3_nt: TGTGCCAGCAGTTACTCGTGGAACACTGAAGCTTTCTTT
d_call: .; clone_size: .; v_call: TRBV7-3; j_call: TRBJ2-1; cdr3_aa: CASSPDSLFNEQFF; cdr3_nt: TGTGCCAGCAGCCCTGACAGTTTATTCAATGAGCAGTTCTTC
d_call: TRBD2; clone_size: .; v_call: TRBV2; j_call: TRBJ2-5; cdr3_aa: CASSDPAGGGTQYF; cdr3_nt: TGTGCCAGCAGTGACCCGGCGGGGGGCGGGACCCAGTACTTC
d_call: .; clone_size: few; v_call: TRBV19; j_call: TRBJ2-5; cdr3_aa: CASSKDTMRSETQYF; cdr3_nt: TGTGCCAGTAGTAAGGACACGATGAGGTCAGAGACCCAGTACTTC
d_call: .; clone_size: .; v_call: TRBV5-1; j_call: TRBJ1-1; cdr3_aa: CASRLEGQNTEAFF; cdr3_nt: TGCGCCAGCAGACTAGAAGGCCAGAACACTGAAGCTTTCTTT
d_call: .; clone_size: .; v_call: TRBV7-2; j_call: TRBJ2-2; cdr3_aa: CASRRTGFGGELFF; cdr3_nt: TGTGCCAGCAGAAGAACAGGGTTTGGCGGGGAGCTGTTTTTT
d_call: .; clone_size: .; v_call: TRBV20-1; j_call: TRBJ2-5; cdr3_aa: CSARDRETQYF; cdr3_nt: TGCAGTGCTAGGGACAGAGAGACCCAGTACTTC
d_call: .; clone_size: .; v_call: TRBV5-5; j_call: TRBJ1-2; cdr3_aa: CASSSGGQGRGGYTF; cdr3_nt: TGTGCCAGCAGCTCTGGAGGGCAGGGGCGGGGTGGCTACACCTTC
d_call: .; clone_size: .; v_call: TRBV6-5; j_call: TRBJ1-2; cdr3_aa: CASSYLGSYTF; cdr3_nt: TGTGCCAGCAGTTACTTGGGGAGCTACACCTTC
d_call: .; clone_size: .; v_call: TRBV6-1; j_call: TRBJ1-2; cdr3_aa: CASTGGNYGYTF; cdr3_nt: TGTGCCAGCACCGGCGGGAACTATGGCTACACCTTC
d_call: .; clone_size: few; v_call: TRBV7-2; j_call: TRBJ1-2; cdr3_aa: CASSSGRGYGYTF; cdr3_nt: TGTGCCAGCAGCTCCGGCAGGGGATACGGCTACACCTTC
d_call: .; clone_size: .; v_call: TRBV5-5; j_call: TRBJ2-1; cdr3_aa: CASSFMAADEQFF; cdr3_nt: TGTGCCAGCAGCTTTATGGCGGCGGATGAGCAGTTCTTC
d_call: TRBD2; clone_size: .; v_call: TRBV9; j_call: TRBJ2-7; cdr3_aa: CASSPPQLAGSRYEQYF; cdr3_nt: TGTGCCAGCAGCCCCCCCCAGCTAGCGGGCTCACGATACGAGCAGTACTTC
d_call: .; clone_size: .; v_call: TRBV9; j_call: TRBJ2-5; cdr3_aa: CASSVGLDQETQYF; cdr3_nt: TGTGCCAGCAGCGTAGGCCTAGACCAAGAGACCCAGTACTTC
d_call: .; clone_size: .; v_call: TRBV29-1; j_call: TRBJ2-7; cdr3_aa: CSVRTSSYEQYF; cdr3_nt: TGCAGCGTTCGGACAAGCTCCTACGAGCAGTACTTC
d_call: TRBD2; clone_size: .; v_call: TRBV7-2; j_call: TRBJ2-3; cdr3_aa: CASSSRLTSGGRYF; cdr3_nt: TGTGCCAGCAGCTCCCGGCTTACTAGCGGGGGACGGTATTTT
d_call: .; clone_size: .; v_call: TRBV2; j_call: TRBJ2-5; cdr3_aa: CASTGPVRSGTQYF; cdr3_nt: TGTGCCAGCACCGGCCCCGTTCGGTCCGGGACCCAGTACTTC
d_call: TRBD2; clone_size: .; v_call: TRBV5-1; j_call: TRBJ2-1; cdr3_aa: CASSRGGVSYNEQFF; cdr3_nt: TGCGCCAGCAGCCGCGGGGGAGTCTCCTACAATGAGCAGTTCTTC
d_call: .; clone_size: .; v_call: TRBV5-1; j_call: TRBJ2-5; cdr3_aa: CASSSGQETQYF; cdr3_nt: TGCGCCAGCAGCTCAGGACAAGAGACCCAGTACTTC